The 23 T cell receptor beta chains below all came from one sample that was sequenced in a study of T cell responses to AZD1222 COVID-19 vaccine. Measured with immunoSEQ multiplex PCR; TCRdb has only the in-frame clones, and not every one. The sample has around 90,000 clones; around 90% are singletons. The sequencing here drew on peripheral blood, taken on day 0 of MenACWY control vaccination. These TCRs come from an adult in good health.

The V call is TRBV28, the J call TRBJ1-1; D uncertain. V lost 7 bases, J lost 4 bases, and 13 bases lay in between. Germline V gene lookup returns CDR1 MDHEN and CDR2 SYDVKM. This CDR3 is 13 amino acids long. This CDR3 is CASTRLMRTEAFF. As DNA, the CDR3 is TGTGCCAGCACCCGACTTATGCGCACTGAAGCTTTCTTT.

The rearrangement joins TRBV11-2 to TRBJ2-5; 10 nucleotides agree with TRBD1. With V trimmed by 2 bases and J by 5 bases, 8 bases remained unmatched. The CDR3 is made up of 16 amino acids. CDR1 is SGHAT and CDR2 is FQNNGV in the germline V gene. CDR3 bases: TGTGCCAGCAGCTTATTTTTGACAGGGGGCCGGGAGACCCAGTACTTC. It yields the protein CASSLFLTGGRETQYF.

This chain joins TRBV7-2 and TRBJ1-6; TRBD1 might be the D (6 bases). The ends were cut back, 2 bases at V and 8 bases at J, with 13 bases in the middle. The germline CDR1 and CDR2 sequences are SGHTA and FQGNSA. CDR3 size: 15 residues. In DNA, the CDR3 is TGTGCCAGCAGCTTAATGACAGGAGGGGATTCACCCCTCCACTTT. Amino acid sequence: CASSLMTGGDSPLHF.

The gene calls are TRBV21-1 and TRBJ2-1; the table calls TRBD2, which could not be checked here. TRBV21-1 is a listed pseudogene. The CDR3 is made up of 15 amino acids. CDR3 DNA sequence: TGTGCCAGCAGCAAAGATTGGGACTGGGCTCGTGAGCAGTTCTTC. It codes for CASSKDWDWAREQFF.

The chain employs TRBV11-2 and TRBJ2-5, with D perhaps TRBD1 or TRBD2 (5 bases each). The CDR3 runs to 15 residues. Germline V CDR1 and CDR2: SGHAT, FQNNGV. V lost 7 bases to trimming and J lost 5 bases, with 20 bases between them. CDR3 DNA sequence: TGTGCCAGCATCCTCGGGACGGGCCTCTGGGAGACCCAGTACTTC. It codes for CASILGTGLWETQYF.

The chain carries TRBV10-3 and TRBJ1-1; D gene unclear. The V end lost 0 bases, the J end lost 0 bases, and 5 bases lay between the germline ends. The V gene's germline CDR1 is ENHRY and CDR2 SYGVKD. The CDR3 spans 14 residues. CDR3: CAISESRMNTEAFF. In nucleotides, the CDR3 is TGTGCCATCAGTGAGTCGCGGATGAACACTGAAGCTTTCTTT.

CDR3 coding DNA: TGCGCCAGCAGCTTGAGCCTAGCGGGAGTTAATGAGCAGTTCTTC. Translated: CASSLSLAGVNEQFF. V gene TRBV5-1 combines with J gene TRBJ2-1; 10 nucleotides line up with TRBD2. Germline lookup yields CDR1 SGHRS and CDR2 YFSETQ. V dropped 1 base and J dropped 7; count of bases not matched to a gene: 5. The CDR3 is 15 amino acids.

This chain uses TRBV10-3 with TRBJ2-7; TRBD2 aligns across 10 bases. This CDR3 region has 17 residues. V shed 5 bases and J 3 bases; nucleotides not matched to a gene: 13. In germline, CDR1 is ENHRY, CDR2 SYGVKD. The CDR3 reads CAISYQGGSGGSYEQYF. CDR3 sequence (DNA): TGTGCCATCAGTTACCAGGGGGGTAGCGGGGGGAGCTACGAGCAGTACTTC.

The rearrangement links TRBV10-3 to TRBJ1-1; 8 bases agree with TRBD1. Germline V gives CDR1 ENHRY, CDR2 SYGVKD. The length of the CDR3 is 15 residues. J lost 6 bases, V lost 6 bases, and 12 bases had no gene match. The CDR3 region is CAIRNGQGIIPEAFF. In nucleotides, the CDR3 is TGTGCCATCAGGAACGGACAGGGAATAATCCCTGAAGCTTTCTTT.

This sequence joins TRBV19 and TRBJ1-2; 7 nucleotides align to TRBD1. The germline V gene encodes CDR1 LNHDA and CDR2 SQIVND (reference sequence). The CDR3 consists of 13 residues. The ends lost 6 bases at V and 4 bases at J; junction bases unmatched: 5. The CDR3 DNA reads TGTGCCAGTAGCCAAGGGACAGCCTATGGCTACACCTTC. Its translation is CASSQGTAYGYTF.

This chain connects TRBV2 to TRBJ1-1, with TRBD1 as a possible D gene (6 bases). Germline-derived CDR1 and CDR2 are SNHLY and FYNNEI. The CDR3 has 15 residues. Trimming pared 6 bases from V and 1 base from J, leaving 15 bases between. In nucleotides, the CDR3 is TGTGCCAGCAGCCCCCAGGGGCTTCAGAACACTGAAGCTTTCTTT. It translates to CASSPQGLQNTEAFF.

The CDR3 spells CASSQDEGRSGYTF. The CDR3 DNA is TGTGCCAGCAGCCAAGATGAGGGTCGCAGTGGCTACACCTTC. V gene TRBV4-2 combines with J gene TRBJ1-2; D is ambiguous. Germline V lookup: CDR1 LGHNA, CDR2 YNFKEQ. The V and J ends lost 0 bases and 7 bases respectively, with 12 bases between them. This CDR3 has 14 residues.

The rearrangement joins TRBV3-1 (or the pseudogene TRBV3-2) to TRBJ2-1, with 8 bases lining up with TRBD2. There are 16 residues in the CDR3. V shed 1 base, J shed 5 bases, and the junction held 7 bases outside the gene matches. Per germline, CDR1 LGHDT and CDR2 YNNKEL (reference sequence). CDR3 loop: CASSQGLGGANNEQFF. The DNA for the CDR3 is TGTGCCAGCAGCCAAGGCCTCGGGGGGGCAAACAATGAGCAGTTCTTC.

The chain carries TRBV19 and TRBJ1-2; D is perhaps TRBD1 (6 bases). The CDR3 extends over 13 amino acids. CDR1 and CDR2 (germline): LNHDA, SQIVND (reference sequence). The V gene lost 10 bases and the J gene lost 5 bases, with 17 bases spanning the gap. The CDR3 sequence is CATARDTGYGYTF. CDR3 bases: TGTGCCACGGCCAGGGACACCGGTTATGGCTACACCTTC.

The chain has TRBV2 and TRBJ2-1, with D maybe TRBD2 (5 bases). The V and J ends lost 6 bases and 7 bases respectively, with 19 bases between them. Germline CDR1 and CDR2: SNHLY and FYNNEI. The CDR3 is 15 residues long. CDR3 in amino acids: CASRLRAQLENEQFF. As DNA, the CDR3 is TGTGCCAGCAGGTTGAGGGCCCAGTTAGAAAATGAGCAGTTCTTC.

The chain joins TRBV7-2 to TRBJ1-5; D remains unclear. Germline V gene data show CDR1 as SGHTA and CDR2 as FQGNSA. This CDR3 comprises 13 residues. Trimming cost V 2 bases and J 6 bases, with 8 bases left between them. The CDR3 coding sequence is TGTGCCAGCAGCTTAAGTTGGGCTCAGCCCCAGCATTTT. It yields the protein CASSLSWAQPQHF.

The chain links TRBV28 to TRBJ1-1, with TRBD1 identical over 7 bases. Germline CDR1 is MDHEN and CDR2 is SYDVKM. V trimming: 5 bases; J trimming: 4 bases; junction bases outside the gene matches: 10. The CDR3 has 15 amino acids. This chain's CDR3 is CASSPSDRVRTEAFF. Here the CDR3 DNA reads TGTGCCAGCAGTCCGTCAGACAGGGTTCGCACTGAAGCTTTCTTT.

The chain joins TRBV7-2 to TRBJ2-1, with D uncertain. V lost 3 bases to trimming and J lost 3 bases, with 12 bases between them. The CDR3 loop spans 15 amino acids. Germline V CDR1 and CDR2: SGHTA, FQGNSA. Here the CDR3 DNA reads TGTGCCAGCAGCTTTGGACCTACTGGCTACAATGAGCAGTTCTTC. Amino acid sequence: CASSFGPTGYNEQFF.

The chain is built from TRBV6-5 and TRBJ1-3, with D possibly matching TRBD1 (6 bases). The CDR3 runs to 14 residues. Germline V gene sequence: CDR1 MNHEY, CDR2 SVGAGI. Trimming cost V 6 bases and J 4 bases, with 13 bases left between them. As DNA, the CDR3 is TGTGCCAGCAGCCCAACAGGGACGGGAAACACCATATATTTT. Translated: CASSPTGTGNTIYF.

This rearrangement joins TRBV7-9 to TRBJ2-3; D is undetermined. Germline assignment: CDR1 SEHNR and CDR2 FQNEAQ (reference sequence). Trimming pared 2 bases from V and 6 bases from J, leaving 9 bases between. The CDR3 length is 13 residues. DNA for the CDR3: TGTGCCAGCAGCTTAACCGGAACGGATACGCAGTATTTT. This codes for CASSLTGTDTQYF.

This clone was found once. The V gene is TRBV7-3, the J gene TRBJ2-1; TRBD2 matches 8 bases. Germline CDR1 SGHTA, CDR2 FQGTGA. V shed 5 bases and J 2 bases; nucleotides not matched to a gene: 8. The CDR3 runs to 16 residues. CDR3 in amino acids: CASSPTSGYTYNEQFF. In nucleotides, the CDR3 is TGTGCCAGCAGCCCAACTAGCGGTTACACCTACAATGAGCAGTTCTTC.

The chain has TRBV6-5 and TRBJ2-2; D is unresolved. The germline V and J ends were trimmed by 5 bases and 6 bases, with 10 bases remaining between them. Germline CDR1 reads MNHEY; CDR2 reads SVGAGI. The CDR3 is 13 residues long. For the CDR3, the DNA is TGTGCCAGCAGTACCCAACCCGCCGGGGAGCTGTTTTTT. Its protein product is CASSTQPAGELFF.

V is TRBV3-1 (or the pseudogene TRBV3-2) and J is TRBJ2-7, with a weak D call TRBD2 (6 bases). Trimming took 1 base from V and 3 from J, leaving 7 bases between them. The germline V gene encodes CDR1 LGHDT and CDR2 YNNKEL (reference sequence). This CDR3 is built from 13 residues. CDR3 nucleotides: TGTGCCAGCAGCCAAGTGGGGGGCTACGAGCAGTACTTC. Its protein product is CASSQVGGYEQYF.